This T cell receptor (beta chain) was sequenced in a study of T-cell reconstitution after alpha-beta-depleted transplantation in children. This CDR3 is 15 amino acids long. After removal of 3 bases from V and 0 bases from J, the junction contained 3 bases not matched to a gene. Germline lookup yields CDR1 SNHLY and CDR2 FYNNEI. A library of TCRbeta sequences, prepared with unique molecular identifiers, was generated. MiXCR was run by TCRdb on the PCR reads, yielding one entry per CDR3 protein. This sample has some 400,000 distinct CDR3 sequences; about a fifth occur once, and the top ten carry about 3.8%.

This TCR was recovered from a human donor who donated a stem cell graft to a child with acute myeloid leukemia. V usage is TRBV2 and J usage is TRBJ2-7; 9 bases are a match to TRBD2. This material consisted of PBMCs from the stem cell graft donor, taken from the stem cell graft. The CDR3 sequence is CASSDPAGGSYEQYF. The CDR3 DNA follows: TGTGCCAGCAGTGACCCAGCGGGGGGCTCCTACGAGCAGTACTTC.